What follows is one TCR beta chain and its context. This specimen belongs to a study of CD4 T cell repertoires in COVID-19. Trimming stripped 1 base from V and 1 base from J, with 7 bases between. The length of the CDR3 is 14 residues. The germline gives CDR1 SGHNT, CDR2 YENEEA. Assay: immunoSEQ multiplex PCR; the TCRdb copy retains only in-frame clones and omits some. Here the sample spans some 71,000 clones, roughly 85% being singletons. The sequence was collected from a human donor who had COVID-19. Source: CD4+ T cells from peripheral blood, taken after recovery from COVID-19. This chain uses TRBV11-3 with TRBJ1-1; D is unresolved. CDR3 sequence reads: CASSLGKQNTEAFF. The CDR3 DNA follows: TGTGCCAGCAGCTTAGGCAAGCAGAACACTGAAGCTTTCTTT.